This TCR beta chain was obtained from a study of Graves' ophthalmopathy and Graves' hyperthyroidism. Study-level findings and limits: Among expanded thyroid clonotypes above 0.001 frequency, most also occurred in blood. Its predictions of ophthalmopathy progression gave the model almost 71% sensitivity and 72.22% specificity. Discrimination between ophthalmopathy and stable hyperthyroidism by a 13-signature model showed about 85% sensitivity and roughly 80% specificity.

The ends were cut back, 0 bases at V and 0 bases at J, with 11 bases in the middle. The CDR3 length is 16 residues. The germline V gene has CDR1 ENHRY and CDR2 SYGVKD. With respect to this clonotype: Its target is not known.

The authors amplified TCR beta CDR3 regions from RNA transcripts. The library came from an HTBI-primed first-round RT-PCR and a second-round multiplex PCR. A single record per CDR3 protein comes from TCRdb applying MiXCR to the multiplex PCR reads. Among 650,000 to 800,000 distinct CDR3 sequences listed, about two fifths were seen once. Exclusion criteria comprised other autoimmune diseases, uncontrolled infections, pregnancy or lactation in patients. The sample taken for sequencing was peripheral blood. The chain couples TRBV10-3 to TRBJ1-1; D might be TRBD1 (6 bases). The receptor was isolated from an adult man with Graves' ophthalmopathy. CDR3 nucleotide sequence: TGTGCCATCAGTGAGTCGTGGGGGGCAGTGAACACTGAAGCTTTCTTT. Encoded protein: CAISESWGAVNTEAFF.